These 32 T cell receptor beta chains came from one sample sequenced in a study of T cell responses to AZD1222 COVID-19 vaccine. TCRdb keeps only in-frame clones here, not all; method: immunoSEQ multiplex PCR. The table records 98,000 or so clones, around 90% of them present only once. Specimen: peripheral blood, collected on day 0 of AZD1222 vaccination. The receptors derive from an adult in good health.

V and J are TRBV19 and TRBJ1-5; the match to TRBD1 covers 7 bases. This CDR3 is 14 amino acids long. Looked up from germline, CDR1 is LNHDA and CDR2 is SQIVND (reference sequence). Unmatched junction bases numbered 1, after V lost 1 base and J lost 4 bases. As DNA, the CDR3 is TGTGCCAGTAGTATAGCGACAGGGAATCAGCCCCAGCATTTT. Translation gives CASSIATGNQPQHF.

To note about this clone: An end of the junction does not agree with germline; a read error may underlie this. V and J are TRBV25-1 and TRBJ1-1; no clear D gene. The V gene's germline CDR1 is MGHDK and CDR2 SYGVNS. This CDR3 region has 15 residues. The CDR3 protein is CASSDTIPLNTEAFF. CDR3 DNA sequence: TGTGCCAGCAGTGATACCATACCACTGAATACTGAAGCTTTCTTT.

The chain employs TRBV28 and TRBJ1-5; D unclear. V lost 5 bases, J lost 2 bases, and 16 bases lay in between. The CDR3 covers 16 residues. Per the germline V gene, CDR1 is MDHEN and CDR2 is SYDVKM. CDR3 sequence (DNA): TGTGCCAGCAGTCACCCGACGGGAAGCGGCAATCAGCCCCAGCATTTT. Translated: CASSHPTGSGNQPQHF.

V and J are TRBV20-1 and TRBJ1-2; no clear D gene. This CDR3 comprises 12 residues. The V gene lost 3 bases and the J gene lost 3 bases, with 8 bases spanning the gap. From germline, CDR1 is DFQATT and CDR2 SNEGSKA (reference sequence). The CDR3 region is CSASESDYGYTF. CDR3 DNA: TGCAGTGCTAGTGAATCCGACTATGGCTACACCTTC.

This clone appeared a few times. The CDR3 bases are TGTGCCAGCAGCTTAGGGGCAGGGATCGAAAAACTGTTTTTT. Translating gives CASSLGAGIEKLFF. The rearrangement joins TRBV7-9 to TRBJ1-4; weak D call: TRBD1 (5 bases). This CDR3 comprises 14 residues. V was pared by 1 base and J by 8 bases, with 11 bases between. CDR1 and CDR2 from the germline V gene are SEHNR and FQNEAQ (reference sequence). Full variable domain (missing parts from reference TRBV7-9 and TRBJ1-4): DTGVSQNPRHKITKRGQNVTFRCDPISEHNRLYWYRQTLGQGPEFLTYFQNEAQLEKSRLLSDRFSAERPKGSFSTLEIQRTEQGDSAMYLCASSLGAGIEKLFFGSGTQLSVL.

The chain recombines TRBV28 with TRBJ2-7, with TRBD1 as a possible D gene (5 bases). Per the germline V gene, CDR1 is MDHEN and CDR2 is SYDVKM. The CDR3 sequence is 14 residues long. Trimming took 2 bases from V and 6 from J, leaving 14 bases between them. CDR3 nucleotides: TGTGCCAGCAGTTTACGAGCAGGGTTGAGCGAGCAGTACTTC. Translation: CASSLRAGLSEQYF.

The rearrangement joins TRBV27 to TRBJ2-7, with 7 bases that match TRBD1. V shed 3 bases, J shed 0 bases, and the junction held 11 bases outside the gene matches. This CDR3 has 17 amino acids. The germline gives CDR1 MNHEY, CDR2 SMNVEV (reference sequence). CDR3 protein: CASSFRFGQASSYEQYF. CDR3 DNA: TGTGCCAGCAGTTTTCGCTTCGGACAGGCTAGCTCCTACGAGCAGTACTTC.

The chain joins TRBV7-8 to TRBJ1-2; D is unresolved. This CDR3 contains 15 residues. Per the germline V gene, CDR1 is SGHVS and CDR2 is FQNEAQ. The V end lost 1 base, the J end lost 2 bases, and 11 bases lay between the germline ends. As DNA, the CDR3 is TGTGCCAGCAGCTTAGAGGGATCGGGGAACTATGGCTACACCTTC. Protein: CASSLEGSGNYGYTF.

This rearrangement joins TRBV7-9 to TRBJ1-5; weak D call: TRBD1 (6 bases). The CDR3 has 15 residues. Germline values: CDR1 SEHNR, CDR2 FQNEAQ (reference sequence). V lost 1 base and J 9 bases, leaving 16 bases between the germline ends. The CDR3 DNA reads TGTGCCAGCAGCTTAGGGTCGCAGGGGAGTGGGCCCCAGCATTTT. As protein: CASSLGSQGSGPQHF.

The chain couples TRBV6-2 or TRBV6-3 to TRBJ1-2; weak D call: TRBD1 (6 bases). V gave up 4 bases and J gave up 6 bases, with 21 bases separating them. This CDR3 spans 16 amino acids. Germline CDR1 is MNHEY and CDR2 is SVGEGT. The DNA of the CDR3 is TGTGCCAGCAGTTTTGGGTCGTACAGGGCATCTAATGGCTACACCTTC. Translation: CASSFGSYRASNGYTF.

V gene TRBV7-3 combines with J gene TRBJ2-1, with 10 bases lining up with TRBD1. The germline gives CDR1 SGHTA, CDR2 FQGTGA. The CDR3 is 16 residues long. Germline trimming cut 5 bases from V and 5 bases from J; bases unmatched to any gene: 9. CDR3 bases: TGTGCCAGCAGCCCGAACCGGGACAGGGGCGACAATGAGCAGTTCTTC. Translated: CASSPNRDRGDNEQFF.

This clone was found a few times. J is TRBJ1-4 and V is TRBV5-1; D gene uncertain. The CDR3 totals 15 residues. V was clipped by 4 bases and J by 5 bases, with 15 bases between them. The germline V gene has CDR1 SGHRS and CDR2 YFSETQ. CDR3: CASSPDGSGNEKLFF. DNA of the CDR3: TGCGCCAGCAGCCCAGACGGGTCGGGAAATGAAAAACTGTTTTTT.

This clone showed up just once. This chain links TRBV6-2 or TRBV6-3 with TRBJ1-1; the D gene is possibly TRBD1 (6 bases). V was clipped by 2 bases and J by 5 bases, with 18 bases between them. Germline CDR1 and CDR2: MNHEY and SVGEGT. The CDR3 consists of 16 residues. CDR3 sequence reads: CASSYSPGGRGTEAFF. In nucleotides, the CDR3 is TGTGCCAGCAGTTACAGCCCGGGGGGGCGAGGAACTGAAGCTTTCTTT.

The CDR3 DNA reads as TGTGCCAGCAGTTTAAGGGATTATACTGAAGCTTTCTTT. As protein: CASSLRDYTEAFF. The V call is TRBV12-3 or TRBV12-4, the J call TRBJ1-1; no reliable D call. The CDR3 has 13 residues. V was trimmed by 2 bases and J by 5 bases, leaving 9 bases between them.

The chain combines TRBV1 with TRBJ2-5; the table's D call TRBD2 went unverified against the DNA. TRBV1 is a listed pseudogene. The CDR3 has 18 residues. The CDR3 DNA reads TGCACCAGCAGCCAAGATTCCGGGACTAGCCTGTCACAAGAGACCCAGTACTTC. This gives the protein CTSSQDSGTSLSQETQYF.

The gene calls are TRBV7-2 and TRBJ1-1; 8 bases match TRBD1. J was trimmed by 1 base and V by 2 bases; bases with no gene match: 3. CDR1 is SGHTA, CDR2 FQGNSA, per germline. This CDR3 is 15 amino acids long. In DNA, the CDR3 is TGTGCCAGCAGCTTAACCGGGACAGGGAACACTGAAGCTTTCTTT. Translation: CASSLTGTGNTEAFF.

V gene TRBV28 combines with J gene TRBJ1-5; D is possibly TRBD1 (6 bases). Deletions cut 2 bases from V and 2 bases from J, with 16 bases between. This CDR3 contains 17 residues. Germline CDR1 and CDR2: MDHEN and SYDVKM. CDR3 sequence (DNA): TGTGCCAGCAGTTTAAGGGTTAGGGGGGTGGGCAATCAGCCCCAGCATTTT. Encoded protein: CASSLRVRGVGNQPQHF.

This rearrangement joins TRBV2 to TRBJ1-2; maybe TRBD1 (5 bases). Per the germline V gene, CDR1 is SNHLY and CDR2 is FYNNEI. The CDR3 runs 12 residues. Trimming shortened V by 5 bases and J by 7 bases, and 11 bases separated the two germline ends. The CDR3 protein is CASSSGFGGYTF. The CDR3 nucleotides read TGTGCCAGCAGTTCAGGGTTCGGTGGCTACACCTTC.

As DNA, the CDR3 is TGTGCCAGCAGCTCCGGTATACAGGGGGCGCGTAATCAGCCCCAGCATTTT. Translation gives CASSSGIQGARNQPQHF. The chain combines TRBV5-8 with TRBJ1-5; 9 bases are shared with TRBD1. The V and J ends lost 3 bases and 4 bases, in that order; junction bases with no gene match: 11. Germline-derived CDR1 and CDR2 are SGHTS and YDEGEE. The CDR3 covers 17 residues.

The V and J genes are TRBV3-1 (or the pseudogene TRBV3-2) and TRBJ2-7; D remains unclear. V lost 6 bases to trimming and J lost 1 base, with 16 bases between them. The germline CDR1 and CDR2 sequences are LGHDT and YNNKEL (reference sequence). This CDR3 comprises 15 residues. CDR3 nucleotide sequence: TGTGCCAGCAGTCATTCAGTGGGCCCTTCCTACGAGCAGTACTTC. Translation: CASSHSVGPSYEQYF.

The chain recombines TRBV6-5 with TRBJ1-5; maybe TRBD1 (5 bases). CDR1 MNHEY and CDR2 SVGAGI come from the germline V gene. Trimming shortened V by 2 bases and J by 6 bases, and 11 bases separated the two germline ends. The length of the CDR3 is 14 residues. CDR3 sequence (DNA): TGTGCCAGCAGTTACCGCAGGGCTGCTCAGCCCCAGCATTTT. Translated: CASSYRRAAQPQHF.

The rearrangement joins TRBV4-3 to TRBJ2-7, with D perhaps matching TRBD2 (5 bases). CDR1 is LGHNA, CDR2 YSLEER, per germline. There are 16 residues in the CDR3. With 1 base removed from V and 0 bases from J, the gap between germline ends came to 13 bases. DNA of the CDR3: TGCGCCAGCAGCCAAGGGGTCACGGGGAGCTCCTACGAGCAGTACTTC. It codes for CASSQGVTGSSYEQYF.

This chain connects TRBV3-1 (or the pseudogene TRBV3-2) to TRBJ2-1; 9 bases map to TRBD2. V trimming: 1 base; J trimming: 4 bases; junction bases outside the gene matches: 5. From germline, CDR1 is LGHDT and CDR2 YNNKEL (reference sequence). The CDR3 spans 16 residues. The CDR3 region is CASSQVSSGGYNEQFF. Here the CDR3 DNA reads TGTGCCAGCAGCCAAGTCAGTAGCGGGGGATACAATGAGCAGTTCTTC.

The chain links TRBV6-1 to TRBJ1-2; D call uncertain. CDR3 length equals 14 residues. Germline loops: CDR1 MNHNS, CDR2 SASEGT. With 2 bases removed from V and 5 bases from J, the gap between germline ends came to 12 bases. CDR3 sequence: CASSENWTLYGYTF. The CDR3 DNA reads TGTGCCAGCAGTGAAAACTGGACTCTATATGGCTACACCTTC.

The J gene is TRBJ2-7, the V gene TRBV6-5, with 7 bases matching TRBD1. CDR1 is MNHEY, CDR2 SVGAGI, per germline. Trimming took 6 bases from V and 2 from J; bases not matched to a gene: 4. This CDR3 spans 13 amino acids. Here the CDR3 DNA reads TGTGCCAGCAGACAGGGGCCCGCCTACGAGCAGTACTTC. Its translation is CASRQGPAYEQYF.

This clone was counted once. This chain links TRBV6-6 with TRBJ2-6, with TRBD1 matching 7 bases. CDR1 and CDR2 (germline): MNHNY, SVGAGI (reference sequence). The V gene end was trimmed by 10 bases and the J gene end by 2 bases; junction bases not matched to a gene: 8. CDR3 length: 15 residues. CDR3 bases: TGTGCCACCAGACAGGGCTCCACTGGGGCCAACGTCCTGACTTTC. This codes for CATRQGSTGANVLTF.

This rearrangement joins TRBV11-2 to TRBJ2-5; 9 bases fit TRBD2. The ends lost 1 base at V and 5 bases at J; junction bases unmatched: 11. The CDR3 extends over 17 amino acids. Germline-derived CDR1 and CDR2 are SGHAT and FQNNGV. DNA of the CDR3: TGTGCCAGCAGCTTAGGCCGGGTAGCGGGAGTCCTGGAGACCCAGTACTTC. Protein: CASSLGRVAGVLETQYF.

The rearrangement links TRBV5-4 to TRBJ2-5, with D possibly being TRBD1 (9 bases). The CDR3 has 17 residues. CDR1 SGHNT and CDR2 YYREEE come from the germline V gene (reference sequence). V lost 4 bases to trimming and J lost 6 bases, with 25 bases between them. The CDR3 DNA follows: TGTGCCAGCAGCCCCCAAGGTGGGACAGGGACTAGTAAGACCCAGTACTTC. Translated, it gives CASSPQGGTGTSKTQYF.

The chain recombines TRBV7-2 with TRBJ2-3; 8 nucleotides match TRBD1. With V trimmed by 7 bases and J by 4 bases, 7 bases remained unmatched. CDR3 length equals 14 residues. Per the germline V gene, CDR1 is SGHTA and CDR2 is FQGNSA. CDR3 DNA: TGTGCCAGCACAATGACAGGGGCGGCAGATACGCAGTATTTT. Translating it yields CASTMTGAADTQYF.

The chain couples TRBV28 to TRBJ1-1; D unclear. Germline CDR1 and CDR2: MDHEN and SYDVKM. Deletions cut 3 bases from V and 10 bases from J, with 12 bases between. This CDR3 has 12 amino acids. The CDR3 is CASSLARGRAFF. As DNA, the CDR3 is TGTGCCAGCAGTTTGGCCCGTGGGAGAGCTTTCTTT.

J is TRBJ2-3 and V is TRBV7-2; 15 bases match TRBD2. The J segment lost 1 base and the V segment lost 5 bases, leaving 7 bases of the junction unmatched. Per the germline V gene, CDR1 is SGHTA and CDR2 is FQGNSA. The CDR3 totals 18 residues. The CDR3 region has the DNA TGTGCCAGCAGCAGCGGGACTAGCGGGAGGCCGGGCACAGATACGCAGTATTTT. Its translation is CASSSGTSGRPGTDTQYF.

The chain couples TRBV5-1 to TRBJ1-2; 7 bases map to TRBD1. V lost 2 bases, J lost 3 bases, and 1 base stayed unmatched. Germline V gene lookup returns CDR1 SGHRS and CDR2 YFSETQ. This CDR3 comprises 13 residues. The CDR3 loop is CASSLDRDYGYTF. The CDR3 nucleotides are TGCGCCAGCAGCTTAGACAGGGACTATGGCTACACCTTC.